What follows is one T cell receptor (beta chain) and its context. What it recognizes is unknown. The data were taken from a study of shared clonotypes between healthy human individuals. Looking at the study overall: CD4 naive cells filled three plates per donor, CD4 memory three, CD8 naive two and CD8 memory one.

Broader study findings: Enrolling few donors narrowed the genetic and exposure-history diversity that was represented.

The ends were cut back, 4 bases at V and 7 bases at J, with 11 bases in the middle. Germline CDR1 SGHTA, CDR2 FQGNSA. The length of the CDR3 is 13 residues. Replicate PCRs run on sorted subsets employed roughly 180 ng DNA, around 31,000 T cell genomes. This table comes from immunoSEQ multiplex PCR, and its TCRdb copy is limited to in-frame clones, with some not included. Found here are roughly 1,600,000 clones, approximately 98.5% of them singletons; the top ten hold around 0.33%. The chain is built from TRBV7-2 and TRBJ2-1; D gene uncertain. The sequence was obtained from a man aged 25 to 45 in good health. Input material: naive CD4+ T cells sorted from blood. The subset here: CD45RA+ positively selected. The chain's CDR3 is CASSSAPLNEQFF. In DNA form, the CDR3 reads TGTGCCAGCAGCTCCGCCCCCTTGAATGAGCAGTTCTTC.